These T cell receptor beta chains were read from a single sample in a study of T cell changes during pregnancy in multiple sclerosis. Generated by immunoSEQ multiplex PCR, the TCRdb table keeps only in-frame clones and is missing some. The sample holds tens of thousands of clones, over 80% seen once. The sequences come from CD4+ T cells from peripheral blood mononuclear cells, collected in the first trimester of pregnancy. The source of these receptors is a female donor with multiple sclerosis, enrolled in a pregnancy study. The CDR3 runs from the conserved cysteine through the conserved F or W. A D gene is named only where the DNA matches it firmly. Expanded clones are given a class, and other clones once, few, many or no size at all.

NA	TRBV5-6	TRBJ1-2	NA	TGTGCCAGCAGTCCGCAGGGGTTCGGTAGCTCTGGCTACACCTTC	CASSPQGFGSSGYTF
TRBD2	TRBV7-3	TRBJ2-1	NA	TGTGCCAGCAGCTTAAGCGGGAGAGGCAATGAGCAGTTCTTC	CASSLSGRGNEQFF
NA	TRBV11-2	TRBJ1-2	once	TGTGCCAGCAGATATCCCGGTGAGGGTTCAACCTTC	CASRYPGEGSTF
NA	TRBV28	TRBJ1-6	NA	TGTGCCAGCAGTTTATTTGGGCAAGGAGGGTCACCCCTCCACTTT	CASSLFGQGGSPLHF
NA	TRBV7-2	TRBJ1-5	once	TGTGCCAGCAGCTCGTACGGGAATCAGCCCCAGCATTTT	CASSSYGNQPQHF
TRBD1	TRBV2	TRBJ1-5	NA	TGTGCCAGCAGTATGACAGGGAGCAATCAGCCCCAGCATTTT	CASSMTGSNQPQHF
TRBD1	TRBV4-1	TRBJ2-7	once	TGCGCCAGCAGCCAAGGGATTCAGGGGGCCAGTCCCTCCGAGCAGTACTTC	CASSQGIQGASPSEQYF
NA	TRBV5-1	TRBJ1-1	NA	TGCGCCAGCAGCCCTTATAGCGGCCTGGTTGAAGCTTTCTTT	CASSPYSGLVEAFF
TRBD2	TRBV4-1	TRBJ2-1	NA	TGCGCCAGCAGCCAAGGACTAGCGGGGGGGATTTCCTACAATGAGCAGTTCTTC	CASSQGLAGGISYNEQFF
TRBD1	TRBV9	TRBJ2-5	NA	TGTGCCAGCAGCCCAAGGGGACAGAAGTACCAAGAGACCCAGTACTTC	CASSPRGQKYQETQYF
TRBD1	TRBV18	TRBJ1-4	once	TGTGCCAGCTCAGCCGGACAGGGAAATGAAAAACTGTTTTTT	CASSAGQGNEKLFF
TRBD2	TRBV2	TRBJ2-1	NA	TGTGCCAGCAGTGTGTCGGTGTGGGGGACTAGCGGGGATAATGAGCAGTTCTTC	CASSVSVWGTSGDNEQFF
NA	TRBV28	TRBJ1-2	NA	TGTGCCAGCACCTCTAACTATGGCTACACCTTC	CASTSNYGYTF
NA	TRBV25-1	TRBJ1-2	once	TGTGCCAGCAGTGATCCTACCGGGGGGCACTATGGCTACACCTTC	CASSDPTGGHYGYTF
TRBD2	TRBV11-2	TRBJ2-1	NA	TGTGCCAGCAGCCCCTCAGGACTAGCGGGAGGAAACAATGAGCAGTTCTTC	CASSPSGLAGGNNEQFF
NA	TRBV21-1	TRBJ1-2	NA	TGTGCCAGCAGCGGGGGACTAGGGTATCGTGGCTATGGCTACACCTTC	CASSGGLGYRGYGYTF
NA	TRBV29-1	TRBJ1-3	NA	TGCAGCGCCGCGGACAGAAACCTTGGAAACACCATATATTTT	CSAADRNLGNTIYF
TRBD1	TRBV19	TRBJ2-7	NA	TGTGCCAGTCTTTACCGGGACAGAAAAGCCTACGAGCAGTACTTC	CASLYRDRKAYEQYF
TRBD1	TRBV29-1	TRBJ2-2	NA	TGCAGCGGTGGAGGTGGAAACAGGGGCACGAACACCGGGGAGCTGTTTTTT	CSGGGGNRGTNTGELFF
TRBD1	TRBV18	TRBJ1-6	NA	TGTGCCAGCTCACCACCAGGACAGGGGTTGATTTCACCCCTCCACTTT	CASSPPGQGLISPLHF
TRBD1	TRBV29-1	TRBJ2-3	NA	TGCAGCGTCGGCGACAGGGTGAACACAGATACGCAGTATTTT	CSVGDRVNTDTQYF
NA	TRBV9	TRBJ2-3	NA	TGTGCCAGCAGCGTAAAACAGTCAGATACGCAGTATTTT	CASSVKQSDTQYF
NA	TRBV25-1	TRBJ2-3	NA	TGTGCCAGCAGTGTACCGGGTATTAGGGGCAATACGCAGTATTTT	CASSVPGIRGNTQYF
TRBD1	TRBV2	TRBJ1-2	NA	TGTGCCAGCAGGAGCCGGGACAGTAACTATGGCTACACCTTC	CASRSRDSNYGYTF
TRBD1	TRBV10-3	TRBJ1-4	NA	TGTGCCATCCCGGACAGGGGGAGGACTAATGAAAAACTGTTTTTT	CAIPDRGRTNEKLFF
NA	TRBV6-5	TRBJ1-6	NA	TGTGCCAGCAGTGTGATCGACAACAGTAATTCACCCCTCCACTTT	CASSVIDNSNSPLHF
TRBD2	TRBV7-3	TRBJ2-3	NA	TGTGCCAGCAGCTTGCGCGGGGGGGGTACAGATACGCAGTATTTT	CASSLRGGGTDTQYF
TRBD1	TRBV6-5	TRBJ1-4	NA	TGTGCCAGCAGGCCCCCGGACAGGGGGGTGGAAAAACTGTTTTTT	CASRPPDRGVEKLFF
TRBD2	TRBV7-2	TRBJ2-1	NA	TGTGCCAGCAGCTCGGGACTAGCGGGGGTACCTCAGTTCTTC	CASSSGLAGVPQFF
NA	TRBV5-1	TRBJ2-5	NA	TGCGCCAGTAGGAGGGCGGGCCAAGAGACCCAGTACTTC	CASRRAGQETQYF
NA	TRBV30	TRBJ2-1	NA	TGTGCCTGGAGTCTGCAGGGTACCTACAATGAGCAGTTCTTC	CAWSLQGTYNEQFF
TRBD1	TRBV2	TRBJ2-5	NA	TGTGCCAGCAGTGCCCGGGACAGGGTTAAAGAGACCCAGTACTTC	CASSARDRVKETQYF
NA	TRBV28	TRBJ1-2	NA	TGTGCCAGCAGTCCTCGCCGATTGGGGGGAAACTATGGCTACACCTTC	CASSPRRLGGNYGYTF
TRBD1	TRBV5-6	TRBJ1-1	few	TGTGCCAGCAGCTTGTTAGTTCCGAAAGGGGGCATGAACACTGAAGCTTTCTTT	CASSLLVPKGGMNTEAFF
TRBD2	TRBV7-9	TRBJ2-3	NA	TGTGCCAGCAGCGCGGGACTAGCGGGAGACACAGATACGCAGTATTTT	CASSAGLAGDTDTQYF
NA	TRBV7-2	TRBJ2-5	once	TGTGCCAGCAGCTCACACAACGGCCCGGGGACCCAGTACTTC	CASSSHNGPGTQYF
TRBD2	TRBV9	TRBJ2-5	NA	TGTGCCAGCAGCGGAACCGGACTAGCGGGAGAGACCCAGTACTTC	CASSGTGLAGETQYF
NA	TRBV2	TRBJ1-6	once	TGTGCCAGCAGTGAGCGGGCGCGGAATTCACCCCTCCACTTT	CASSERARNSPLHF
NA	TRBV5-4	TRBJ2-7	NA	TGTGCCAGCAGATCTCCCCTGAGGCGGGTTTTAGACGAGAGCTCCTACGAGCAGTACTTC	CASRSPLRRVLDESSYEQYF
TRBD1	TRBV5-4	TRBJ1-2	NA	TGTGCCAGCAGCCCTCGACAGGGGGATTACTATGGCTACACCTTC	CASSPRQGDYYGYTF
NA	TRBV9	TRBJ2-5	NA	TGTGCCAGCAGCGTAGATCCCCCCGGGGGGCCCGAGGAGACCCAGTACTTC	CASSVDPPGGPEETQYF
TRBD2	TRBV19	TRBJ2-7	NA	TGTGCCAGTAGTAATGTAGCGGGAGGACCCTACGAGCAGTACTTC	CASSNVAGGPYEQYF
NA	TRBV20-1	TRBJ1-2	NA	TGCAGTGTCAGGGATGGCTACACCTTC	CSVRDGYTF
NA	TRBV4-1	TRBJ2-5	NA	TGCGCCAGCAGCCAAGTCTTGCGGGACCAAGAGACCCAGTACTTC	CASSQVLRDQETQYF
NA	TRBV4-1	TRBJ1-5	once	TGCGCCAGCAGCCCACGTCGGGGTCTGGATCAGCCCCAGCATTTT	CASSPRRGLDQPQHF
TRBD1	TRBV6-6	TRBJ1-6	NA	TGTGCCAGCAGCCCACAGGGGGCACGCAATTCACCCCTCCACTTT	CASSPQGARNSPLHF
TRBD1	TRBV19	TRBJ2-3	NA	TGTGCCAGTAGCAGGGGGCAGGGTGGAGATACGCAGTATTTT	CASSRGQGGDTQYF
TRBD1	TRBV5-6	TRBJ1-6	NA	TGTGCCAGCAGCCTCGGTTGGGACAGGGCAACCTCCTATAATTCACCCCTCCACTTT	CASSLGWDRATSYNSPLHF